This T cell receptor (beta chain) derives from a study of blood T cell repertoires in COVID-19. About the research overall: COVID-19 samples from acute and convalescent phases originated in the United States, Italy and Spain.

The V and J ends lost 5 bases and 5 bases respectively, with 12 bases between them. This CDR3 contains 13 residues. Germline V gene lookup returns CDR1 MNHEY and CDR2 SMNVEV (reference sequence). Method: immunoSEQ multiplex PCR; TCRdb's copy keeps in-frame clones and lacks some. The data contain around 130,000 clones, roughly four fifths of them seen just once; the ten biggest clones take up about 4.3%. The rearrangement joins TRBV27 to TRBJ2-5; D is uncertain. Sequenced material: peripheral blood. The receptor's source is a woman of 80 years or more with acute or convalescent COVID-19. In DNA, the CDR3 is TGTGCCAGCAGTGCGCGCCCGCGGGAGACCCAGTACTTC. Translating gives CASSARPRETQYF.